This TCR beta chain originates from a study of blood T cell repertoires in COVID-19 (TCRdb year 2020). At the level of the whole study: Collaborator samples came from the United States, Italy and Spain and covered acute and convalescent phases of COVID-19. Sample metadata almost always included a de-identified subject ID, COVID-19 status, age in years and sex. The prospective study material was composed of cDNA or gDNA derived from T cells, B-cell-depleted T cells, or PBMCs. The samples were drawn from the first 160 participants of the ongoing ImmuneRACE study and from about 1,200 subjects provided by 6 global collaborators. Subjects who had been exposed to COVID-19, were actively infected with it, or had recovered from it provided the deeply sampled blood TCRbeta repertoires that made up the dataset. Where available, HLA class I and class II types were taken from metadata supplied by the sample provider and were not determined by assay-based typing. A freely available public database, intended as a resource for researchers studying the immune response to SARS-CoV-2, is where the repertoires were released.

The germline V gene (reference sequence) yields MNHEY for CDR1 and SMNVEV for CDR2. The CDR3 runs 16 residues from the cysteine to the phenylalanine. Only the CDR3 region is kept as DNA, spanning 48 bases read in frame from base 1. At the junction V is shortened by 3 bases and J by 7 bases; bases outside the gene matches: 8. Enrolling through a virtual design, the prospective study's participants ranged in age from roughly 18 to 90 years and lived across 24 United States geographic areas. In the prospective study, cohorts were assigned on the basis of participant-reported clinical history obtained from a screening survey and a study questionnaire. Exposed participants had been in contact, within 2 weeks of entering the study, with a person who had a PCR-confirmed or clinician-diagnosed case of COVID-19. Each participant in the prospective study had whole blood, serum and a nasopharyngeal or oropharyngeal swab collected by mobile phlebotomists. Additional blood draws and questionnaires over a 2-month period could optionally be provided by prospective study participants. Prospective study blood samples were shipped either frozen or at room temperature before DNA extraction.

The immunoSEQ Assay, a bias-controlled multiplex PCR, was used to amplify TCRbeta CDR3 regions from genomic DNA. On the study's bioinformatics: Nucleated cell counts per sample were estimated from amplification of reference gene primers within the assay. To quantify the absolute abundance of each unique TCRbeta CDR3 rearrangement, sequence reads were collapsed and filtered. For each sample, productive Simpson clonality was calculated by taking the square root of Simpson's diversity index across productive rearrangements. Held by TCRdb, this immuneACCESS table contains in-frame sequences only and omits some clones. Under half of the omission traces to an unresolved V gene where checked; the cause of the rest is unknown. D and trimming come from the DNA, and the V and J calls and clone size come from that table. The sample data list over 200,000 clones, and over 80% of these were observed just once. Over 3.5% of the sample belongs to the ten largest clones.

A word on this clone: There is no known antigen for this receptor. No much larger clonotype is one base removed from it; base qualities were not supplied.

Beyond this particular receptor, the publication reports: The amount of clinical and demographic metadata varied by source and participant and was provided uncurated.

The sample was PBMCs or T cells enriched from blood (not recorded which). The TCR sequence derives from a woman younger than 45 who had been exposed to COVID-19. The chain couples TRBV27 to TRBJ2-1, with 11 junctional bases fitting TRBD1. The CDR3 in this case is CASSFPGQGALNEQFF. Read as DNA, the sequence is TGTGCCAGCAGTTTTCCCGGACAGGGGGCACTTAATGAGCAGTTCTTC.